The rows below give T cell receptor beta chains drawn from one sample of a study of cytomegalovirus exposure and HLA in healthy donors. Clones were read by immunoSEQ multiplex PCR, and TCRdb kept only the in-frame ones, dropping some. The data show roughly 100,000 clones, with roughly 74% seen just once and roughly a sixth held by the top ten. The sequenced material came from PBMCs. These receptors were collected from a woman aged 18-29 years in good health and CMV-seropositive. CDR3s include the opening cysteine and the closing phenylalanine or tryptophan. Fields, in order: V gene, CDR3 protein.

v_call: TRBV2; cdr3_aa: CASSGGGANEQFF
v_call: TRBV27; cdr3_aa: CASGPRGRNAYEQYF
v_call: TRBV11-3; cdr3_aa: CASSLGTVTGELFF
v_call: TRBV13; cdr3_aa: CASSLGLTDNEQFF
v_call: TRBV4-3; cdr3_aa: CASSQQGAGELFF
v_call: TRBV5-1; cdr3_aa: CASSLERRINTEAFF
v_call: TRBV4-3; cdr3_aa: CASSQILAGLNTGELFF
v_call: TRBV5-1; cdr3_aa: CASSGGGPIYEQYF
v_call: TRBV18; cdr3_aa: CASSPPVRSLSTDTQYF
v_call: TRBV29-1; cdr3_aa: CSVLSQWETQYF
v_call: TRBV7-2; cdr3_aa: CASSPVGGEQYF
v_call: TRBV28; cdr3_aa: CASSPSGRALGTDTQYF
v_call: TRBV29-1; cdr3_aa: CSVSGGAYNEQFF
v_call: TRBV4-2; cdr3_aa: CASSQDRGSGSETQYF
v_call: TRBV7-6; cdr3_aa: CASSSPQGASYNEQFF
v_call: TRBV5-6; cdr3_aa: CASSWRDREAETQYF
v_call: TRBV11-2; cdr3_aa: CASSLSGTGEYEQYF
v_call: TRBV6-5; cdr3_aa: CASSLSGTHRDEQYF
v_call: TRBV5-6; cdr3_aa: CASSFRGFYNEQFF
v_call: TRBV4-1; cdr3_aa: CASSQRLALVTDYGYTF
v_call: TRBV7-2; cdr3_aa: CASSLSTSDREQYF
v_call: TRBV4-3; cdr3_aa: CASSQDTGGVYEQYF
v_call: TRBV29-1; cdr3_aa: CSVEGGGSQEKLFF
v_call: TRBV6-5; cdr3_aa: CASSLGQFIGDTQYF
v_call: TRBV15; cdr3_aa: CATSRDMAGGTNEQFF
v_call: TRBV6-1; cdr3_aa: CASSEAEGQGGRVETQYF
v_call: TRBV18; cdr3_aa: CASSPRPADRWGEKLFF
v_call: TRBV28; cdr3_aa: CASSKQGTGGNTIYF
v_call: TRBV9; cdr3_aa: CASSVGVGQYNSPLHF
v_call: TRBV5-1; cdr3_aa: CASSKVVAGTDTQYF
v_call: TRBV28; cdr3_aa: CASSQSIGTGELFF
v_call: TRBV9; cdr3_aa: CASSPHPGQGAGETQYF
v_call: TRBV18; cdr3_aa: CANSPVRDQPQHF
v_call: TRBV7-2; cdr3_aa: CASSLAGALNTEAFF
v_call: TRBV19; cdr3_aa: CASSLNRQGTEAFF
v_call: TRBV11-2; cdr3_aa: CASSHPPQNTEAFF
v_call: TRBV7-3; cdr3_aa: CASSWTMNTEAFF
v_call: TRBV27; cdr3_aa: CASSFTCRTSGCYEQYF